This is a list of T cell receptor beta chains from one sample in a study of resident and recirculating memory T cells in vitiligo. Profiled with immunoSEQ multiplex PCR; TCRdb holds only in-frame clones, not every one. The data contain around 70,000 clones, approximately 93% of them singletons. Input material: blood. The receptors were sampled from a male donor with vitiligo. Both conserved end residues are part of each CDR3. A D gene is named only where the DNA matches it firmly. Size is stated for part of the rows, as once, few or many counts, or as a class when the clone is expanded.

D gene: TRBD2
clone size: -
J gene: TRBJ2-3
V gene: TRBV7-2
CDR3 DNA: TGTGCCAGCAGCTTCGGGGGGGCGACAGATACGCAGTATTTT
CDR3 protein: CASSFGGATDTQYF

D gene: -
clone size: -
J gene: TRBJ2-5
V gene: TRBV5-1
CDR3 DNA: TGCGCCAGCAGCTCCCAGGCAGAGACCCAGTACTTC
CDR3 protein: CASSSQAETQYF

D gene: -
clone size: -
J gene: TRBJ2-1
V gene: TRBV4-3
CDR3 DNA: TGCGCCAGCAGCCAAGAAGCAGTCGGGGGGCTTGCCTACAATGAGCAGTTCTTC
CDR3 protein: CASSQEAVGGLAYNEQFF

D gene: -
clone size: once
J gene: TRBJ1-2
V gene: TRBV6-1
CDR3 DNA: TGTGCCAGCAGTGAAGCTGGGGCTAGGTACATTAACTATGGCTACACCTTC
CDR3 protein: CASSEAGARYINYGYTF

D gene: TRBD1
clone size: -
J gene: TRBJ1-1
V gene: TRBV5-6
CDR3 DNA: TGTGCCAGCAGCCCGCTAGGGGGCGGGATGTACACTGAAGCTTTCTTT
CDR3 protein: CASSPLGGGMYTEAFF

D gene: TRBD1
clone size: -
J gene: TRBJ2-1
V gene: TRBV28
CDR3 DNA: TGTGCCAGCAGTTTCAAACAGGGGAGTCTGGATGAGCAGTTCTTC
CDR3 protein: CASSFKQGSLDEQFF

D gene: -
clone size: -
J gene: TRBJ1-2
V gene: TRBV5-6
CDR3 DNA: TGTGCCAGCAGCCTCTTCCGGGGGATAATGGGGGGCTACACCTTC
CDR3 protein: CASSLFRGIMGGYTF

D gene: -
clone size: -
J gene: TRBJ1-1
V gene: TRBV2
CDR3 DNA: TGTGCCAGCAGATACAGGTTGAACACTGAAGCTTTCTTT
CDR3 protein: CASRYRLNTEAFF

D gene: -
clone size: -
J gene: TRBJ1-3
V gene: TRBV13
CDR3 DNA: TGTGCCAGCAGCCCCCGGGACAATAGAAACACCATATATTTT
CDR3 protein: CASSPRDNRNTIYF

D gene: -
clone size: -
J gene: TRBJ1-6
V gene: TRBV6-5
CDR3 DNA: TGTGCCAGCGGGGCGGATCGTGTAGATTCACCCCTCCACTTT
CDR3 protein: CASGADRVDSPLHF

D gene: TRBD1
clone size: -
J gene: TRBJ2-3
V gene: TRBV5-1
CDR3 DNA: TGCGCCAGCAGCCCCTGGACAGGGAACACAGATACGCAGTATTTT
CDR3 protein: CASSPWTGNTDTQYF

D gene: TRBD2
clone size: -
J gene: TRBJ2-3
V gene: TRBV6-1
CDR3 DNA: TGTGCCAGCAGTGAATTGTTAGCGGGGGGCACAGATACGCAGTATTTT
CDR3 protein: CASSELLAGGTDTQYF

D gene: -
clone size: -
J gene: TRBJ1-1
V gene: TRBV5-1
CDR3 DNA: TGCGCCAGCAGGGTCGGGAGAGCAGAACATGGGACTGAAGCTTTCTTT
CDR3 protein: CASRVGRAEHGTEAFF

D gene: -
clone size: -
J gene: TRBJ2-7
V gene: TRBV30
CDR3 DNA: TGTGCCTGGGGGAGGAGTGAGGGGTCCTACGAGCAGTACTTC
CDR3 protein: CAWGRSEGSYEQYF

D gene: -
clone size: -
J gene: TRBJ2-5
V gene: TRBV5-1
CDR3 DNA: TGCGCCAGCAGCGGCGGGACCCTTGAAGAGACCCAGTACTTC
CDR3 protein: CASSGGTLEETQYF

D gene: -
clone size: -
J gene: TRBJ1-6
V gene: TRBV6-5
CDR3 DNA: TGTGCCAGCAGTTACGGAGGGGTTGGCGGGGGATCACCCCTCCACTTT
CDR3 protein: CASSYGGVGGGSPLHF

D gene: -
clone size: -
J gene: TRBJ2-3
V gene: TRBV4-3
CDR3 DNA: TGCGCCAGCAGCCTTGGCGGCGGGGGCACAGATACGCAGTATTTT
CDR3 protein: CASSLGGGGTDTQYF

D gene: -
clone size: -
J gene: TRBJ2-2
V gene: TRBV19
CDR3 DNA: TGTGCCAGTAGTATTCAGGAAGGGAGCACCGGGGAGCTGTTTTTT
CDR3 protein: CASSIQEGSTGELFF

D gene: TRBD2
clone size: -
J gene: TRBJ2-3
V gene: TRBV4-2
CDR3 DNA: TGTGCCAGCAGCCAAGATGGAGGTAGAGGACTAGCGGGGGGCTCCCGCACAGATACGCAGTATTTT
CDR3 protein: CASSQDGGRGLAGGSRTDTQYF